A single sample gave rise to the 5 T cell receptor beta chains below, sequenced in a study of control samples from healthy donors and cancer patients. Assay used: immunoSEQ multiplex PCR; TCRdb lists only in-frame clones, some missing. Among around 150,000 clones, 96% were seen once, and the ten largest hold under 1.2%. Sequencing was performed on blood. These receptors came from a woman in her 30s in good health.

V usage is TRBV15 and J usage is TRBJ1-5; D possibly corresponds to TRBD1 (5 bases). The CDR3 sequence is 12 residues long. Germline V gives CDR1 LNHNV, CDR2 YYDKDF (reference sequence). The V gene lost 1 base and the J gene lost 8 bases, with 6 bases spanning the gap. The CDR3 reads CATSRGGEPQHF. The DNA for the CDR3 is TGTGCCACCAGCAGAGGGGGGGAGCCCCAGCATTTT.

V is TRBV28 and J is TRBJ1-6; unclear D gene. Germline V gene lookup returns CDR1 MDHEN and CDR2 SYDVKM. The length of the CDR3 is 14 residues. V lost 7 bases and J lost 7, with 14 bases in between. CDR3 sequence: CASKFRAHNSPLHF. DNA for the CDR3: TGTGCCAGCAAATTCCGGGCCCACAATTCACCCCTCCACTTT. Full variable domain (remainder filled in from reference TRBV28 and TRBJ1-6): DVKVTQSSRYLVKRTGEKVFLECVQDMDHENMFWYRQDPGLGLRLIYFSYDVKMKEKGDIPEGYSVSREKKERFSLILESASTNQTSMYLCASKFRAHNSPLHFGNGTRLTVT.

V and J are TRBV19 and TRBJ1-3; D perhaps matches TRBD1 (5 bases). Germline CDR1 reads LNHDA; CDR2 reads SQIVND (reference sequence). V was clipped by 7 bases and J by 0 bases, with 25 bases between them. The CDR3 totals 19 residues. CDR3 coding DNA: TGTGCCAGTAAAGGAAATTCATGGCGGGACTTAAGCTCTGGAAACACCATATATTTT. It codes for CASKGNSWRDLSSGNTIYF.

The rearrangement uses TRBV6-5 and TRBJ1-1; D might be TRBD1 (6 bases). V lost 7 bases to trimming and J lost 5 bases, with 20 bases between them. This CDR3 contains 15 residues. Per germline, CDR1 MNHEY and CDR2 SVGAGI. CDR3 sequence (DNA): TGTGCCAGCATTACGCCGGGACGAAGGGGGACTGAAGCTTTCTTT. This codes for CASITPGRRGTEAFF.

The rearrangement links TRBV6-5 to TRBJ1-2; 7 bases agree with TRBD1. This CDR3 is built from 14 residues. V gave up 6 bases and J gave up 8 bases; unmatched junction bases: 12. Germline V gene sequence: CDR1 MNHEY, CDR2 SVGAGI. The chain's CDR3 is CASSPSRDRLGYTF. In nucleotides, the CDR3 is TGTGCCAGCAGCCCGTCCCGGGACAGATTGGGCTACACCTTC.